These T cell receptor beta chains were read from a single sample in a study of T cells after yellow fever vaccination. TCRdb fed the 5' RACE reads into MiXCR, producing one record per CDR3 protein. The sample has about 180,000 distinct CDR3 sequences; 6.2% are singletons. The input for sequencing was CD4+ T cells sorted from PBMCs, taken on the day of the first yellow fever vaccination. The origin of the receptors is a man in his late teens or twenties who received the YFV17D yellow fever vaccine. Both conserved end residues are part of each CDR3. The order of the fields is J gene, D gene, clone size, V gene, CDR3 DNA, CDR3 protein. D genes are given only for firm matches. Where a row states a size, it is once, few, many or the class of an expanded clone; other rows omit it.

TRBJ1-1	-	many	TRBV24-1	TGTGCCACCAGTGATACCCCGGGGAAGGGAGCTTTCTTT	CATSDTPGKGAFF
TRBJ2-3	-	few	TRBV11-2	TGTGCCAGCAGCTTAGTCGTAGGCACTTCCGGCACAGATACGCAGTATTTT	CASSLVVGTSGTDTQYF
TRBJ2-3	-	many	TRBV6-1	TGTGCCAGCAGTGAGAGGGGTGATACGCAGTATTTT	CASSERGDTQYF
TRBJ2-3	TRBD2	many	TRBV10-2	TGCGCCGGAGGCGGGGGGGCTGTAGATACGCAGTATTTT	CAGGGGAVDTQYF
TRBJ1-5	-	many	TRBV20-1	TGCAGTGCACGGACAGACGACAATCAGCCCCAGCATTTT	CSARTDDNQPQHF
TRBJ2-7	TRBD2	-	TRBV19	TGTGCCAGTAGCATCACTAGCGGTTCCCTCTACGAGCAGTACTTC	CASSITSGSLYEQYF
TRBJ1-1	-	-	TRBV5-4	TGTGCCAGCAGCTTGGGGGGCTCCAACATGAACACTGAAGCTTTCTTT	CASSLGGSNMNTEAFF
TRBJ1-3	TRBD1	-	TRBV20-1	TGCAGTGCTTCTCGACAGGGATCTGGAAACACCATATATTTT	CSASRQGSGNTIYF
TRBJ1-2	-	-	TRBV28	TGTGCCAGCACTCCCTCCGGGCGCGGGGGCTACACCTTC	CASTPSGRGGYTF
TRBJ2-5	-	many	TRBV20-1	TGCAGTGCTAGAGACCCCCTAGGTAGCACAGAGACCCAGTACTTC	CSARDPLGSTETQYF
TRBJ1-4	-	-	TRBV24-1	TGTGCCACCAGTGATTTTGAGACCCCCTCTAATGAAAAACTGTTTTTT	CATSDFETPSNEKLFF
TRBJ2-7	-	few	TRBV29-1	TGCAGCGTAGGGGGGCCAGGCCTCTACGAGCAGTACTTC	CSVGGPGLYEQYF
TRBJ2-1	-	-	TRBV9	TGTGCCAGCAGCGTAGCTACGGCGTACAATGAGCAGTTCTTC	CASSVATAYNEQFF
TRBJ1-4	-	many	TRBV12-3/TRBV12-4	TGTGCCAGCAGTTTGGGAGCAACTAATGAAAAACTGTTTTTT	CASSLGATNEKLFF
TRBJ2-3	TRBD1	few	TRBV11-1	TGTGCCAGCAGGTCAAACCGAGTATACCCGGGACAGCCCACAGATACGCAGTATTTT	CASRSNRVYPGQPTDTQYF
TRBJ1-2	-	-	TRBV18	TGTGCCAGCTCACCAACGGGCTTCGATGGCTACACCTTC	CASSPTGFDGYTF
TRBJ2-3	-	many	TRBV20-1	TGCAGTGCTACGGAGTCACCTGGGACGCAGTATTTT	CSATESPGTQYF
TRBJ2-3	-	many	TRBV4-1	TGCGCCAGCAGCCAAGGAATTTATTACATCGACACAGATACGCAGTATTTT	CASSQGIYYIDTDTQYF
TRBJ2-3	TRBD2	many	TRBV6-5	TGTGCCAGCAGTTATCTAGCGGCAACAGATACGCAGTATTTT	CASSYLAATDTQYF
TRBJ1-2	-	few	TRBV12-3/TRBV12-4	TGTGCCAGCAGGCCGACCCGACAGCTCGTCTATGGCTACACCTTC	CASRPTRQLVYGYTF
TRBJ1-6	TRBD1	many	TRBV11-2	TGTGCCAGCAGCTTCTACAGGGGAAGCAATTCACCCCTCCACTTT	CASSFYRGSNSPLHF
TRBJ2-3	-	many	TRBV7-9	TGTGCCACAAGTACCAAGGGCACAGATACGCAGTATTTT	CATSTKGTDTQYF
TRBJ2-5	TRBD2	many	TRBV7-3	TGTGCCAGCAGCGAAAGCGGGGGTGTCCGTCGGGAGACCCAGTACTTC	CASSESGGVRRETQYF
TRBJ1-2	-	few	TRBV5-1	TGCGCCAGCAGGTGGACAGCGAACTATGGCTACACCTTC	CASRWTANYGYTF
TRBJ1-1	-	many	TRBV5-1	TGCGCCAGCAGCGCCGCGGACCGGAACACTGAAGCTTTCTTT	CASSAADRNTEAFF
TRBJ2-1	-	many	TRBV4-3	TGCGCCAGCAGCCAAGTGTGGGGGGGCCGTAGTGAGCAGTTCTTC	CASSQVWGGRSEQFF
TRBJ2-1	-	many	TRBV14	TGTGCCAGCAGCCCCAGGGTCGGCTCCTACAATGAGCAGTTCTTC	CASSPRVGSYNEQFF
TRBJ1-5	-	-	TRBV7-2	TGTGCCAGCAGCCCCTATGGACAGATGGGCAATCAGCCCCAGCATTTT	CASSPYGQMGNQPQHF
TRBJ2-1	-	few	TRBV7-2	TGTGCCAGCAGCCGACAGGATGCCTACAATGAGCAGTTCTTC	CASSRQDAYNEQFF
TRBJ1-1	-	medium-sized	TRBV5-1	TGCGCCAGCAGCTCCGGACAGCCGAACACTGAAGCTTTCTTT	CASSSGQPNTEAFF
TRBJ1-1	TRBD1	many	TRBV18	TGTGCCAGCTCACCGCGACAGGGGGAAAGAGAAGCTTTCTTT	CASSPRQGEREAFF
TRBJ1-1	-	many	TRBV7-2	TGTGCCAGCAGCCGCTGGGAAAGGAACACTGAAGCTTTCTTT	CASSRWERNTEAFF
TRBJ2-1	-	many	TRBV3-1	TGTGCCAGCAGCCAAGTTAGCCGTGAGCAGTTCTTC	CASSQVSREQFF
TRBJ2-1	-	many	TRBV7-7	TGTGCCAGCAGCTTAGGACTGAACAATGAGCAGTTCTTC	CASSLGLNNEQFF
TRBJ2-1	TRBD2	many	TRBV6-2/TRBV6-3	TGTGCCAGCACGGGAGCGGGGAACTACAATGAGCAGTTCTTC	CASTGAGNYNEQFF
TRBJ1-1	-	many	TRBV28	TGTGCCAGCAGTTTTGACAGTGAAGCTTTCTTT	CASSFDSEAFF
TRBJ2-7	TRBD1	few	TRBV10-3	TGTGCCATCAGTGAATCCGGGACAGCCGTCGAGCAGTACTTC	CAISESGTAVEQYF
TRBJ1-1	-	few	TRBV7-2	TGTGCCAGCAGCCCCTGGCAGGGTATGACAGAAGCTTTCTTT	CASSPWQGMTEAFF
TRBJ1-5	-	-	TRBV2	TGTGCCAGCAGAACTAGCAATCAGCCCCAGCATTTT	CASRTSNQPQHF
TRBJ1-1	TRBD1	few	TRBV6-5	TGTGCCAGCAGTTACTCGGGTCAGGGGGGCTCGGCTTTCTTT	CASSYSGQGGSAFF
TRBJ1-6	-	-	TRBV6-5	TGTGCCAGCAGTTACGGGCAGCTCTTGGACCCCCTCCACTTT	CASSYGQLLDPLHF
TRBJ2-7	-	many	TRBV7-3	TGTGCCAGCAGCGGCGGCTTTGGGAGTGAGCAGTACTTC	CASSGGFGSEQYF
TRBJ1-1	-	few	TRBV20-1	TGCAGTGCTAGTTCCGGTTTTACTGAAGCTTTCTTT	CSASSGFTEAFF
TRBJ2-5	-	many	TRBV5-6	TGTGCCAGCAGTTCGGTGTCTGACCAGTACTTC	CASSSVSDQYF
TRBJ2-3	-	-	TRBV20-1	TGCAGTGCTGATGACAGTCGAGGGACAGATACGCAGTATTTT	CSADDSRGTDTQYF
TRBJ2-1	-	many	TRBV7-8	TGTGCCAGCAGCTTAAGGGTGGGAAGCTCCTACAATGAGCAGTTCTTC	CASSLRVGSSYNEQFF
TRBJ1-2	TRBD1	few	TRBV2	TGTGCCAGCAGTACAAGCAGGGGGGGCTATGGCTACACCTTC	CASSTSRGGYGYTF
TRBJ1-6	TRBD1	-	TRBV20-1	TGCAGTGTTCCGACAGGGATAAACTATAATTCACCCCTCCACTTT	CSVPTGINYNSPLHF
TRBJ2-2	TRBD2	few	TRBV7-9	TGTGCCAGTAATACTCCGGGACTAGCGACCGGGGAGCTGTTTTTT	CASNTPGLATGELFF
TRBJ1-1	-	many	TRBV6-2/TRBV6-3	TGTGCCAGCAGTTACACAGTGAGGGACACTGAAGCTTTCTTT	CASSYTVRDTEAFF
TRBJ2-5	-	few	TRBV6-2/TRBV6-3	TGTGCCAGCAGTTACGGGACGGGGGCCCAGGAAGAGACCCAGTACTTC	CASSYGTGAQEETQYF
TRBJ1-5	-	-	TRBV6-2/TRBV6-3	TGTGCCAGCAGCCACGGACAAGGGGGCAATCAGCCCCAGCATTTT	CASSHGQGGNQPQHF
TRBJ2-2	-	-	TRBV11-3	TGTGCCAGCTCCTACCGGGGCCTTAACACCGGGGAGCTGTTTTTT	CASSYRGLNTGELFF
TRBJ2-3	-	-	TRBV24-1	TGTGCCACCAGTGATCCTACTAGAAATACGCAGTATTTT	CATSDPTRNTQYF